The next 10 T cell receptor beta chains were all read from a single sample in a study of blood T cell repertoires in COVID-19. This table comes from immunoSEQ multiplex PCR, and its TCRdb copy is limited to in-frame clones, with some not included. The sample records just over 250,000 clones, 75% to 90% being singletons. Sequences were obtained from peripheral blood. The receptors come from a woman in her 70s with COVID-19, enrolled during active disease.

This clone has only one observation. This specimen includes other DNA sequences encoding the same CDR3. The genes are TRBV15 and TRBJ1-6, with D unresolved. The CDR3 contains 15 residues. Trimming stripped 0 bases from V and 0 bases from J, with 3 bases between. Germline assignment: CDR1 LNHNV and CDR2 YYDKDF (reference sequence). The CDR3 protein is CATSRDSSYNSPLHF. As DNA, the CDR3 is TGTGCCACCAGCAGAGATAGCTCCTATAATTCACCCCTCCACTTT.

The V and J genes are TRBV30 and TRBJ2-4; 9 nucleotides match TRBD1. Losses at the gene ends were 0 bases for V and 1 base for J; bases not matched to a gene: 4. The CDR3 loop spans 16 amino acids. Germline CDR1 reads GTSNPN; CDR2 reads SVGIG (reference sequence). CDR3 protein: CAWSVSGQGAKNIQYF. CDR3 DNA: TGTGCCTGGAGTGTAAGCGGACAGGGGGCCAAAAACATTCAGTACTTC.

This clone was seen only once. The rearrangement links TRBV29-1 to TRBJ2-7; D is unclear. Trimming shortened V by 5 bases and J by 7 bases, and 9 bases separated the two germline ends. The length of the CDR3 is 10 residues. The germline V gene encodes CDR1 SQVTM and CDR2 ANQGSEA. The DNA for the CDR3 is TGCAGCGTTTTCATGGAGGAGCAGTACTTC. It translates to CSVFMEEQYF.

This chain joins TRBV9 and TRBJ1-6, with D unresolved. The V and J ends lost 2 bases and 7 bases respectively, with 7 bases between them. The CDR3 extends over 13 amino acids. Germline V gene lookup returns CDR1 SGDLS and CDR2 YYNGEE. Here the CDR3 reads CASSVYNNSPLHF. The CDR3, as DNA: TGTGCCAGCAGCGTTTACAACAATTCACCCCTCCACTTT.

This clone has just one count. The V call is TRBV19, the J call TRBJ2-2, with 8 bases lining up with TRBD2. There are 16 residues in the CDR3. V trimming: 4 bases; J trimming: 8 bases; junction bases outside the gene matches: 12. Germline values: CDR1 LNHDA, CDR2 SQIVND (reference sequence). The CDR3 loop reads CASSTIIRTSQGELFF. The CDR3 DNA follows: TGTGCCAGTAGTACCATAATACGGACTAGCCAAGGGGAGCTGTTTTTT.

The J gene is TRBJ1-2, the V gene TRBV7-9; no definite D call. V lost 2 bases and J lost 0, with 10 bases in between. Germline V gene sequence: CDR1 SEHNR, CDR2 FQNEAQ (reference sequence). The length of the CDR3 is 15 residues. CDR3 bases: TGTGCCAGCAGCTTACTCCCTAAAGCTAACTATGGCTACACCTTC. It yields the protein CASSLLPKANYGYTF.

The chain carries TRBV3-1 (or the pseudogene TRBV3-2) and TRBJ1-5, with D perhaps TRBD1 (5 bases). The CDR3 has 14 residues. V was pared by 1 base and J by 4 bases, with 8 bases between. Germline V gene data show CDR1 as LGHDT and CDR2 as YNNKEL (reference sequence). DNA of the CDR3: TGTGCCAGCAGCCAAGGACAGAGAAATCAGCCCCAGCATTTT. Amino acid sequence: CASSQGQRNQPQHF.

V usage is TRBV28 and J usage is TRBJ1-5, with 7 bases aligning to TRBD1. The V and J ends lost 3 bases and 2 bases, in that order; junction bases with no gene match: 4. This CDR3 region has 15 residues. CDR1 MDHEN and CDR2 SYDVKM come from the germline V gene. The CDR3, as DNA: TGTGCCAGCAGTTTCCTTACAGGGGGCAATCAGCCCCAGCATTTT. Amino acids: CASSFLTGGNQPQHF. Variable domain in full (rest from reference TRBV28 and TRBJ1-5): DVKVTQSSRYLVKRTGEKVFLECVQDMDHENMFWYRQDPGLGLRLIYFSYDVKMKEKGDIPEGYSVSREKKERFSLILESASTNQTSMYLCASSFLTGGNQPQHFGDGTRLSIL.

This chain links TRBV6-6 with TRBJ1-3, with D possibly matching TRBD1 (6 bases). CDR3 length: 16 amino acids. The germline gives CDR1 MNHNY, CDR2 SVGAGI (reference sequence). V was clipped by 5 bases and J by 0 bases, with 14 bases between them. This CDR3 is CASSRDTQSSGNTIYF. DNA of the CDR3: TGTGCCAGCAGTCGGGACACCCAGAGCTCTGGAAACACCATATATTTT.

V usage is TRBV6-6 and J usage is TRBJ1-1, with 7 bases aligning to TRBD1. This CDR3 region has 13 residues. The V gene end was trimmed by 6 bases and the J gene end by 7 bases; junction bases not matched to a gene: 8. Germline V gives CDR1 MNHNY, CDR2 SVGAGI (reference sequence). CDR3 bases: TGTGCCAGCAGACCCGGGACAGAATTTGAAGCTTTCTTT. Protein product: CASRPGTEFEAFF.